This is a list of T cell receptor beta chains from one sample in a study of cytomegalovirus exposure and HLA in healthy donors. The assay was immunoSEQ multiplex PCR, and TCRdb's table has in-frame clones only and misses some. Here the sample table reports under 200,000 clones. Sequencing input: PBMCs. The receptor set was obtained from a man younger than 40 in good health and CMV-seronegative. Both conserved end residues are part of each CDR3. The D gene is left open where the match is weak.

v_call: TRBV5-4; j_call: TRBJ2-7; d_call: NA; cdr3_nt: TGTGCCAGCAGCTTGGACGTAAGCTCCTACGAGCAGTACTTC; cdr3_aa: CASSLDVSSYEQYF
v_call: TRBV5-5; j_call: TRBJ2-2; d_call: NA; cdr3_nt: TGTGCCAGCAGCTTCGGTGCGGCTAGCAGCACCGGGGAGCTGTTTTTT; cdr3_aa: CASSFGAASSTGELFF
v_call: TRBV10-3; j_call: TRBJ2-3; d_call: NA; cdr3_nt: TGTGCCTGTGCAGCGGAATCTGTGGTGGGTACGCAGTATTTT; cdr3_aa: CACAAESVVGTQYF
v_call: TRBV6-5; j_call: TRBJ2-3; d_call: NA; cdr3_nt: TGTGCCAGCAGTTCATCGAGAACCCCACTCGAAGATACGCAGTATTTT; cdr3_aa: CASSSSRTPLEDTQYF
v_call: TRBV7-2; j_call: TRBJ2-3; d_call: TRBD2; cdr3_nt: TGTGCCAGCAGCTTAGGTTCCCTAGCGGCCGTGAGCACAGATACGCAGTATTTT; cdr3_aa: CASSLGSLAAVSTDTQYF
v_call: TRBV5-4; j_call: TRBJ2-7; d_call: TRBD2; cdr3_nt: TGTGCCAGCAGCCCCGGGACTAGGGGTGTCTACGAGCAGTACTTC; cdr3_aa: CASSPGTRGVYEQYF
v_call: TRBV5-1; j_call: TRBJ2-2; d_call: NA; cdr3_nt: TGCGCCAGCAGCACCCCGACTAGTTACGGGGAGCTGTTTTTT; cdr3_aa: CASSTPTSYGELFF
v_call: TRBV5-4; j_call: TRBJ2-5; d_call: TRBD2; cdr3_nt: TGTGCCAGCAGCTTTGATAGCGGGAAAGAGACCCAGTACTTC; cdr3_aa: CASSFDSGKETQYF
v_call: TRBV7-3; j_call: TRBJ2-2; d_call: NA; cdr3_nt: TGTGCCAGCAGCTCGGGACTCCCGAACACCGGGGAGCTGTTTTTT; cdr3_aa: CASSSGLPNTGELFF
v_call: TRBV10-3; j_call: TRBJ2-7; d_call: TRBD2; cdr3_nt: TGTGCCATCACCATAGCGGGAGGGCCTTTATACGAGCAGTACTTC; cdr3_aa: CAITIAGGPLYEQYF
v_call: TRBV29-1; j_call: TRBJ2-7; d_call: NA; cdr3_nt: TGCAGCGCGGCGGCTACGAGCTCCTACGAGCAGTACTTC; cdr3_aa: CSAAATSSYEQYF
v_call: TRBV9; j_call: TRBJ2-5; d_call: NA; cdr3_nt: TGTGCCAGCAGCGTAGGACCCGTTAGCGGCCCCCCTGGGACCCAGTACTTC; cdr3_aa: CASSVGPVSGPPGTQYF
v_call: TRBV6-1; j_call: TRBJ1-3; d_call: TRBD1; cdr3_nt: TGTGCCAGCAGGTCCAGGGGGTTCTCTGGAAACACCATATATTTT; cdr3_aa: CASRSRGFSGNTIYF
v_call: TRBV9; j_call: TRBJ2-2; d_call: NA; cdr3_nt: TGTGCCAGCAGCGTAGGACTCACCGGGGAGCTGTTTTTT; cdr3_aa: CASSVGLTGELFF
v_call: TRBV10-1; j_call: TRBJ1-4; d_call: NA; cdr3_nt: TGCGCCAGCAGTGACAGGGGCGATGAAAAACTGTTTTTT; cdr3_aa: CASSDRGDEKLFF
v_call: TRBV4-2; j_call: TRBJ1-2; d_call: TRBD1; cdr3_nt: TGTGCCAGCAGCCAACCGACAGGGATGGACTATGGCTACACCTTC; cdr3_aa: CASSQPTGMDYGYTF
v_call: TRBV6-5; j_call: TRBJ2-2; d_call: NA; cdr3_nt: TGTGCCAGCAGTTCCCCTAACACCGGGGAGCTGTTTTTT; cdr3_aa: CASSSPNTGELFF
v_call: TRBV29-1; j_call: TRBJ2-2; d_call: NA; cdr3_nt: TGCAGCGTTTACTCTCACACCGGGGAGCTGTTTTTT; cdr3_aa: CSVYSHTGELFF
v_call: TRBV9; j_call: TRBJ2-1; d_call: TRBD1; cdr3_nt: TGTGCCAGCAGCCCAGACTACAGGGGCCCCTACAATGAGCAGTTCTTC; cdr3_aa: CASSPDYRGPYNEQFF
v_call: TRBV4-2; j_call: TRBJ1-3; d_call: NA; cdr3_nt: TGTGCCAGCAGCCGGGAAGCGGGGGTTGGAGGAAACACCATATATTTT; cdr3_aa: CASSREAGVGGNTIYF
v_call: TRBV18; j_call: TRBJ1-2; d_call: TRBD1; cdr3_nt: TGTGCCAGCTCACCAGACAGGGCCCCAGCCCTCGGCTACACCTTC; cdr3_aa: CASSPDRAPALGYTF
v_call: TRBV30; j_call: TRBJ2-1; d_call: NA; cdr3_nt: TGTGCCTGGTCCTTAACTGGACAGAGCTCCTACAATGAGCAGTTCTTC; cdr3_aa: CAWSLTGQSSYNEQFF
v_call: TRBV6-5; j_call: TRBJ2-7; d_call: TRBD1; cdr3_nt: TGTGCCAGCAGAACCGGGACAGGGGGCTCCTACGAGCAGTACTTC; cdr3_aa: CASRTGTGGSYEQYF
v_call: TRBV2; j_call: TRBJ2-7; d_call: NA; cdr3_nt: TGTGCCAGCAGGTCCGGACAGAACTCCTACGAGCAGTACTTC; cdr3_aa: CASRSGQNSYEQYF
v_call: TRBV11-2; j_call: TRBJ1-2; d_call: NA; cdr3_nt: TGTGCCAGCAGCTCAACCACAGGAGACTATGGCTACACCTTC; cdr3_aa: CASSSTTGDYGYTF
v_call: TRBV27; j_call: TRBJ2-7; d_call: NA; cdr3_nt: TGTGCCAGCGCCCATACAGAGTACGAGCAGTACTTC; cdr3_aa: CASAHTEYEQYF
v_call: TRBV11-3; j_call: TRBJ2-1; d_call: NA; cdr3_nt: TGTGCCAGCAGCTTGACCGAGGAAAATGAGCAGTTCTTC; cdr3_aa: CASSLTEENEQFF
v_call: TRBV30; j_call: TRBJ2-7; d_call: TRBD1; cdr3_nt: TGTGCCTGGAGTGTAAACAGGGGGGTGGAGGAGCAGTACTTC; cdr3_aa: CAWSVNRGVEEQYF
v_call: TRBV5-1; j_call: TRBJ1-3; d_call: NA; cdr3_nt: TGCGCCAGCAGCTTCGAAGACAGTAACACCATATATTTT; cdr3_aa: CASSFEDSNTIYF
v_call: TRBV14; j_call: TRBJ2-7; d_call: NA; cdr3_nt: TGTGCCAGCAGCCAAGCAGGGCGGGGCCGCGAGCAGTACTTC; cdr3_aa: CASSQAGRGREQYF
v_call: TRBV30; j_call: TRBJ2-5; d_call: NA; cdr3_nt: TGTGCCTGGAGTGTAGGGCAGGGAGAGACCCAGTACTTC; cdr3_aa: CAWSVGQGETQYF
v_call: TRBV2; j_call: TRBJ2-1; d_call: NA; cdr3_nt: TGTGCCAGCAGTCGGGACTCCTACAATGAGCAGTTCTTC; cdr3_aa: CASSRDSYNEQFF
v_call: TRBV11-3; j_call: TRBJ1-2; d_call: TRBD1; cdr3_nt: TGTGCCAGCAGCTTAGACCCCCTCTTTGCCGGACAGGGGAACTATGGCTACACCTTC; cdr3_aa: CASSLDPLFAGQGNYGYTF
v_call: TRBV6-5; j_call: TRBJ1-4; d_call: NA; cdr3_nt: TGTGCCAGCAGTTACTCTCCAAGCCCTAATGAAAAACTGTTTTTT; cdr3_aa: CASSYSPSPNEKLFF
v_call: TRBV6-5; j_call: TRBJ2-5; d_call: NA; cdr3_nt: TGTGCCAGCAGTTACGTCCAGGGGGAGACCCAGTACTTC; cdr3_aa: CASSYVQGETQYF
v_call: TRBV19; j_call: TRBJ1-4; d_call: TRBD1; cdr3_nt: TGTGCCAGTAGTATACAGGGGGCAAGGGAAAAACTGTTTTTT; cdr3_aa: CASSIQGAREKLFF
v_call: TRBV19; j_call: TRBJ1-2; d_call: TRBD1; cdr3_nt: TGTGCCAGTAGTATGCATTCAGGGGGCAGCTATGGCTACACCTTC; cdr3_aa: CASSMHSGGSYGYTF
v_call: TRBV4-2; j_call: TRBJ2-7; d_call: TRBD2; cdr3_nt: TGTGCCAGCAGCCCCTATAGCGGGAGGGATGACGAGCAGTACTTC; cdr3_aa: CASSPYSGRDDEQYF
v_call: TRBV23-1; j_call: TRBJ1-6; d_call: NA; cdr3_nt: TGCGCCAGCAGTCAATCACACCGCTATAATTCACCCCTCCACTTT; cdr3_aa: CASSQSHRYNSPLHF
v_call: TRBV5-1; j_call: TRBJ2-6; d_call: NA; cdr3_nt: TGCGCCAGCAGCTCGCTACCCCCGGCGGCCTACTCTGGGGCCAACGTCCTGACTTTC; cdr3_aa: CASSSLPPAAYSGANVLTF